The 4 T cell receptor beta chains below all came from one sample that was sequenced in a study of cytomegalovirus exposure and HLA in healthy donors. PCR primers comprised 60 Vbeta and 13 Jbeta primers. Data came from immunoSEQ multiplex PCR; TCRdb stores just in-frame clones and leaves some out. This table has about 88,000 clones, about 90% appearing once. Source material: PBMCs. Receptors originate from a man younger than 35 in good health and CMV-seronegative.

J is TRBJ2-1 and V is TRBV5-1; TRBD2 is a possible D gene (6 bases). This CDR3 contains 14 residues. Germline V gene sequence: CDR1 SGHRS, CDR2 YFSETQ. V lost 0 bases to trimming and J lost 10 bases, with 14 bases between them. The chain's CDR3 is CASSLAGLMGEQFF. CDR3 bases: TGCGCCAGCAGCTTGGCAGGACTAATGGGGGAGCAGTTCTTC.

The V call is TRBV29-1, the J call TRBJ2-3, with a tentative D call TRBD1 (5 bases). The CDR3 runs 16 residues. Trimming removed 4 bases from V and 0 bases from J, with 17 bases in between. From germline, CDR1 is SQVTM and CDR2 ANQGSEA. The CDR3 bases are TGCAGCGTTGGGGGATCCCAGCAGGGAAGCACAGATACGCAGTATTTT. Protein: CSVGGSQQGSTDTQYF.

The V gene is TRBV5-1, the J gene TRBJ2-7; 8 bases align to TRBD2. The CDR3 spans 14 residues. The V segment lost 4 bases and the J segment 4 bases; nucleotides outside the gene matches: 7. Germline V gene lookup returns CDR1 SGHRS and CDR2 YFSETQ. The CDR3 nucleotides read TGCGCCAGCAGCGCACGGGAGGGCCTTTACGAGCAGTACTTC. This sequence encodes CASSAREGLYEQYF.

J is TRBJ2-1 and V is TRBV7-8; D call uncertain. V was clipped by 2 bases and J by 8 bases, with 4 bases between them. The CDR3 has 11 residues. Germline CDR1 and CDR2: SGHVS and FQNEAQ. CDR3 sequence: CASSLQYEQFF. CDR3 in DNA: TGTGCCAGCAGCTTACAGTATGAGCAGTTCTTC.